This TCR beta chain derives from a study of beta chain features in type 1 diabetes. Notes on the study in general: Using cDNA template may skew counts toward highly expressing activated cells. For patients and controls alike, PCR might favor shorter templates to the same degree.

The isolated RNA, all of it, was reverse transcribed, so expressed TCRB transcripts were what got sequenced. The data were produced by immunoSEQ multiplex PCR, yet TCRdb's version contains in-frame clones alone and is incomplete. Counted here are hundreds of thousands of clones, about 15% occurring once; the ten biggest clones make up about 0.04%. Per the germline V gene, CDR1 is MDHEN and CDR2 is SYDVKM. This CDR3 is built from 15 residues. The V gene end was trimmed by 5 bases and the J gene end by 2 bases; junction bases not matched to a gene: 3. This clone was detected a few times. What it binds is unknown.

The chain employs TRBV28 and TRBJ1-2, with 12 positions matching TRBD1. The receptor comes from a man aged 25-40 years in good health. The sequencing input was naive CD4+ T cells from blood. CDR3 loop: CASSVGTGGNYGYTF. The CDR3 DNA is TGTGCCAGCAGTGTAGGGACAGGGGGCAACTATGGCTACACCTTC.